This is a list of T cell receptor beta chains from one sample in a study of memory CD4+ T cells and cytomegalovirus serostatus. Profiling relied on immunoSEQ multiplex PCR, and the TCRdb table lists in-frame clones only, not all of them. The table includes 50,000 to 60,000 clones, 80% to 90% detected once. Source material: memory CD4+ T cells from blood. All receptors come from an adult in good health and CMV-seropositive. CDR3s include the opening cysteine and the closing phenylalanine or tryptophan.

J gene: TRBJ1-2; V gene: TRBV29-1; CDR3 protein: CSVWGQGVGYTF
J gene: TRBJ1-6; V gene: TRBV5-8; CDR3 protein: CASSFRQNNSPLHF
J gene: TRBJ1-3; V gene: TRBV9; CDR3 protein: CASTGGRAGNTIYF
J gene: TRBJ2-1; V gene: TRBV2; CDR3 protein: CASSEEGLSSYNEQFF
J gene: TRBJ2-7; V gene: TRBV10-3; CDR3 protein: CATGKETIEQYF
J gene: TRBJ2-2; V gene: TRBV18; CDR3 protein: CASSPGLMNGELFF
J gene: TRBJ2-3; V gene: TRBV5-4; CDR3 protein: CASSSQGDTQYF
J gene: TRBJ2-5; V gene: TRBV21-1; CDR3 protein: CASSTRDIQETQYF
J gene: TRBJ1-2; V gene: TRBV18; CDR3 protein: CASSPPVNYGYTF
J gene: TRBJ1-2; V gene: TRBV29-1; CDR3 protein: CSVEVAGNYGYTF
J gene: TRBJ2-7; V gene: TRBV10-3; CDR3 protein: CAISESAARPYEQYF
J gene: TRBJ1-2; V gene: TRBV19; CDR3 protein: CASSVSVGTYGYTF
J gene: TRBJ1-2; V gene: TRBV29-1; CDR3 protein: CSAQDRTTRGYTF
J gene: TRBJ1-2; V gene: TRBV5-1; CDR3 protein: CASSPRQGEVYGYTF
J gene: TRBJ2-5; V gene: TRBV7-8; CDR3 protein: CASSSRRETQYF
J gene: TRBJ2-7; V gene: TRBV23-1; CDR3 protein: CASSQSSGSDEQYF
J gene: TRBJ2-1; V gene: TRBV19; CDR3 protein: CASSIVGGYSYNEQFF
J gene: TRBJ2-1; V gene: TRBV11-1; CDR3 protein: CASSLNPGSSYNEQFF
J gene: TRBJ2-1; V gene: TRBV6-6; CDR3 protein: CASSLWDSVSEQFF
J gene: TRBJ1-6; V gene: TRBV2; CDR3 protein: CASRKTPNTNSPLHF
J gene: TRBJ2-1; V gene: TRBV9; CDR3 protein: CASSAQGIRGNEQFF
J gene: TRBJ1-5; V gene: TRBV5-8; CDR3 protein: CASSLGATAYSNQPQHF
J gene: TRBJ2-3; V gene: TRBV5-1; CDR3 protein: CASSLAGTDTQYF
J gene: TRBJ2-5; V gene: TRBV10-3; CDR3 protein: CAISESTAVGGPRETQYF
J gene: TRBJ2-7; V gene: TRBV14; CDR3 protein: CASSPLAGNPYEQYF
J gene: TRBJ1-6; V gene: TRBV11-2; CDR3 protein: CASSSGPRSSLHF
J gene: TRBJ2-7; V gene: TRBV7-2; CDR3 protein: CASSLVPGQGYEQYF
J gene: TRBJ2-1; V gene: TRBV11-2; CDR3 protein: CASSLIQGRGNEQFF
J gene: TRBJ1-4; V gene: TRBV7-2; CDR3 protein: CASSLTATNEKLFF
J gene: TRBJ2-1; V gene: TRBV18; CDR3 protein: CASSPPTSRDPYNEQFF